The rows below give T cell receptor beta chains drawn from one sample of a study of CD8 T cells in Susac syndrome. TCRdb reprocessed the immunoSEQ multiplex PCR reads with MiXCR, giving one entry per CDR3 protein. The sample yields a few hundred thousand distinct CDR3 sequences, about 95% seen once. The material sequenced was CD4+ T cells from PBMCs. The receptors originated from a human donor with multiple sclerosis. CDR3s include the opening cysteine and the closing phenylalanine or tryptophan. A D gene is named only where the DNA matches it firmly.

V	J	D	DNA	CDR3
TRBV28	TRBJ2-4	NA	TGTGCCAGCAGACCTGCTTTCGGGGCCAAAAACATTCAGTACTTC	CASRPAFGAKNIQYF
TRBV19	TRBJ1-5	NA	TGTGCCAGTAGTGCCAGGGATGTTAGCAATCAGCCCCAGCATTTT	CASSARDVSNQPQHF
TRBV15	TRBJ2-1	NA	TGTGCCACCAGCAGAGACCCGGGACAAGAGCAGTTCTTC	CATSRDPGQEQFF
TRBV12-3/TRBV12-4	TRBJ1-1	TRBD1	TGTGCCAGCAGTACAGGGGGTAGAGGGAACACTGAAGCTTTCTTT	CASSTGGRGNTEAFF
TRBV18	TRBJ1-1	NA	TGTGCCAGCTCACCAAGATCAGGGGACACTGAAGCTTTCTTT	CASSPRSGDTEAFF
TRBV20-1	TRBJ2-1	TRBD2	TGCAGTGCCGCTAAGCCTAGCGGGAGAGGTAATGAGCAGTTCTTC	CSAAKPSGRGNEQFF
TRBV30	TRBJ2-3	NA	TGTGCCTGGAGTGTAGGTCAGTCTCGGGGAGATACGCAGTATTTT	CAWSVGQSRGDTQYF
TRBV5-1	TRBJ1-1	NA	TGCGCCAGCATCTCGGTAGGGAAGGACACTGAAGCTTTCTTT	CASISVGKDTEAFF
TRBV18	TRBJ2-7	NA	TGTGCCAGCTCACCTCAACTTACCGGGACCCCAAGCTCCTACGAGCAGTACTTC	CASSPQLTGTPSSYEQYF
TRBV7-8	TRBJ2-7	TRBD1	TGTGCCAGCAGCTTAGAAGGACAGGCCTACGAGCAGTACTTC	CASSLEGQAYEQYF
TRBV20-1	TRBJ2-1	NA	TGCAGTGCCGGGGACTTCTACAATGAGCAGTTCTTC	CSAGDFYNEQFF
TRBV29-1	TRBJ1-2	TRBD1	TGCAGCGGACATAAGACAGGGCTTGGCTACACCTTC	CSGHKTGLGYTF
TRBV6-6	TRBJ2-5	NA	TGTGCCAGCAGTTTGGGGACGCGAGAGACCCAGTACTTC	CASSLGTRETQYF
TRBV5-4	TRBJ2-7	TRBD1	TGTGCCAGCAGACTCCGGGACAGCTACGAGCAGTACTTC	CASRLRDSYEQYF
TRBV29-1	TRBJ1-1	NA	TGCAGCGTTGACGTCAGACAGTACACTGAAGCTTTCTTT	CSVDVRQYTEAFF
TRBV10-3	TRBJ2-3	NA	TGTGCCATCATGAGGGGCGAATCCCCCACAGATACGCAGTATTTT	CAIMRGESPTDTQYF
TRBV7-2	TRBJ2-1	NA	TGTGCCAGCAGCTTAGTTCGATCCAATGAGCAGTTCTTC	CASSLVRSNEQFF
TRBV9	TRBJ2-3	TRBD2	TGTGCCAGCAGCCCCGGGACTAGCGGCACAGATACGCAGTATTTT	CASSPGTSGTDTQYF
TRBV7-9	TRBJ1-2	TRBD1	TGTGCCAGCAGCCCAACAGGGGGCATATATGGCTACACCTTC	CASSPTGGIYGYTF
TRBV19	TRBJ1-1	NA	TGTGCCAGTAGTAACCCCTTCGGGAACACTGAAGCTTTCTTT	CASSNPFGNTEAFF
TRBV29-1	TRBJ2-5	TRBD2	TGCAGCGTTCGGACTAGCGGGACCAAAGAGACCCAGTACTTC	CSVRTSGTKETQYF
TRBV2	TRBJ2-7	NA	TGTGCCAGCAAACAGGAATCCTACGAGCAGTACTTC	CASKQESYEQYF
TRBV29-1	TRBJ2-3	NA	TGCAGCGTTGACCGGGAAGATACGCAGTATTTT	CSVDREDTQYF
TRBV2	TRBJ2-7	NA	TGTGCCAGCAACCAGGGCTTGTACGAGCAGTACTTC	CASNQGLYEQYF
TRBV3-1	TRBJ2-7	NA	TGTGCCAGCAGCCCCTCACTTTTTGAGCAGTACTTC	CASSPSLFEQYF